This TCR beta chain is from a study of CD8+ T cells in alopecia areata. This clone was counted only a few times. Other DNA sequences in the same sample also yield this CDR3. Isolated RNA was reverse transcribed into cDNA used as the sequencing template. Clones were sequenced by immunoSEQ multiplex PCR, and TCRdb holds only the in-frame ones, with some missing. The sample holds about 220,000 clones, approximately 57% seen once. Treatment of the sample: oral pan-JAK inhibitor, 5-10 mg twice daily. This receptor was identified in a human donor with alopecia areata. The sequenced sample was CD4+ T cells sorted from blood, obtained at week 4, from a patient treated with tofacitinib.

CDR3 nucleotide sequence: TGTGCCATCAGTGAGTCCACAGGGCAGCCCCAGCATTTT. As protein: CAISESTGQPQHF. The V gene is TRBV10-3, the J gene TRBJ1-5; TRBD1 might be the D (6 bases). There are 13 residues in the CDR3. Trimming cost V 0 bases and J 7 bases, with 7 bases left between them. The germline V gene encodes CDR1 ENHRY and CDR2 SYGVKD.